The entry below gives a single T cell receptor beta chain sequence along with its context. In the original analysis: The assay estimated nucleated cells by amplifying reference gene primers. The table came from immunoSEQ multiplex PCR; TCRdb's copy has only in-frame clones and leaves some out. D and trimming were read from the DNA, whereas the V and J calls and clone size are those reported in that table. The sample shows about 120,000 clones, 83% of them seen only once. This specimen belongs to a study of blood T cell repertoires in COVID-19. Across the study: The United States, Italy and Spain supplied acute and convalescent COVID-19 samples. The cDNA or gDNA used as material had been derived from T cells, B-cell-depleted T cells, or PBMCs.

This CDR3 has 14 amino acids. V shed 4 bases, J shed 6 bases, and the junction held 8 bases outside the gene matches. CDR1 is LNHDA and CDR2 is SQIVND in the germline V gene (reference sequence). This TCR was sampled from a man between 25 and 39 years old with acute or convalescent COVID-19. The sample taken for sequencing was peripheral blood. The chain couples TRBV19 to TRBJ1-1, with 7 positions matching TRBD1. CDR3 residues: CASSTDRATAEAFF. The CDR3 bases are TGTGCCAGTAGTACTGACAGGGCGACGGCTGAAGCTTTCTTT.